This section outlines one T cell receptor (beta chain) sequence together with its context. V shed 7 bases and J shed 2 bases, with 11 bases lying between them. The CDR3 has 13 residues. Looked up from germline, CDR1 is MDHEN and CDR2 is SYDVKM. This sample was taken from a study of blood T cell repertoires in COVID-19. Study-wide context: Samples came from the United States, Italy and Spain, spanning acute and convalescent COVID-19. PBMCs, B-cell-depleted T cells, or T cells provided the cDNA or gDNA that made up the material.

Per the study methods: Scientists estimated how many nucleated cells there were by amplifying reference gene primers. TCRdb's copy holds only in-frame clones and misses some; the assay was immunoSEQ multiplex PCR. The DNA gave D and trimming, while V, J and clone size come from that table. Of tens of thousands of clones listed, about 83% are singletons. The sequenced material came from peripheral blood. The receptor's source is a man in his 60s with acute or convalescent COVID-19. The gene calls are TRBV28 and TRBJ1-2; the D is unclear. The CDR3 loop is CASTRAGNYGYTF. CDR3 bases: TGTGCCAGCACCCGTGCCGGGAACTATGGCTACACCTTC.